The clone carrying this T cell receptor (beta chain) was found many times. Its antigen is unidentified. The V and J ends lost 5 bases and 7 bases, in that order; junction bases with no gene match: 13. Per the germline V gene, CDR1 is DFQATT and CDR2 is SNEGSKA (reference sequence). The CDR3 length is 15 residues. Quantitative 5'-RACE was performed with molecular barcodes, and it yielded the TCR beta libraries. Via MiXCR, TCRdb re-called the 5' RACE reads, giving one row per CDR3 protein. Of 200,000 to 250,000 distinct CDR3 sequences in the sample, more than 9% were seen once. The data originate from a study of CD8 T cells in ankylosing spondylitis. Study-wide results and limits: Among TCR beta sequences, a motif of eight highly homologous variants appeared characteristic of ankylosing spondylitis blood. Matched ankylosing spondylitis synovial fluid reportedly contained a significantly enriched population of disease-linked clones.

The source is a male donor with ankylosing spondylitis or in good health (not recorded which). V usage is TRBV20-1 and J usage is TRBJ2-7; 11 bases line up with TRBD2. The sequenced sample consisted of blood, either unsorted or a sorted T cell fraction (not recorded which). The CDR3 nucleotides read TGCAGTGCTGGCAAACTAGCGGGGGACTTGCGGGAGCAGTACTTC. Protein sequence: CSAGKLAGDLREQYF.